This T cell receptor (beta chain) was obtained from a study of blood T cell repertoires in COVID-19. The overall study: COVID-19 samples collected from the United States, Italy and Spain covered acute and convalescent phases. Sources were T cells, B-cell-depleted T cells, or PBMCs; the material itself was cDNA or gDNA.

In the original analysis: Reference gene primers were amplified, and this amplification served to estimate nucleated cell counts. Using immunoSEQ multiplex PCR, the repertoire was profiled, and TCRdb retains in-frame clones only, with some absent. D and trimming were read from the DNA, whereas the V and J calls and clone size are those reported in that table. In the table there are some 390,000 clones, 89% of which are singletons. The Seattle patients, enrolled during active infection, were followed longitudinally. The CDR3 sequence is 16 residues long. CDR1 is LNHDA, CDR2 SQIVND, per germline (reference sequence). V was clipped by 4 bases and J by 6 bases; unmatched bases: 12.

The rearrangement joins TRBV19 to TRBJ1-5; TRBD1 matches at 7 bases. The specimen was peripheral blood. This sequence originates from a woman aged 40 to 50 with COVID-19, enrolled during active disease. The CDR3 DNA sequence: TGTGCCAGTAGTACCCGCCGACAGGGTTCGGTTCAGCCCCAGCATTTT. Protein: CASSTRRQGSVQPQHF.